This TCR beta chain was sequenced in a study of shared T cell receptors in the human thymus. The V and J ends lost 8 bases and 5 bases respectively, with 36 bases between them. The CDR3 covers 19 residues. The V gene's germline CDR1 is GTSNPN and CDR2 SVGIG (reference sequence). Profiling relied on immunoSEQ multiplex PCR, and the TCRdb table lists in-frame clones only, not all of them. In the table there are 640,000 or so clones, approximately 89% of which are singletons. The sample was also reused in another study, on human thymus T cells. As reported in that work: Thymus tissue for the work was resected from patients undergoing corrective heart surgery. Apparent bias marked the V and J gene usage of thymic and blood repertoires. Reports from related research described highly overlapping thymic repertoires among unrelated individuals.

Sample: thymocytes. V is TRBV30 and J is TRBJ1-1; D remains unclear. The TCR sequence derives from a boy under two years old with a congenital heart defect. The chain's CDR3 is CARGMTDVNFAGMRTEAFF. Here the CDR3 DNA reads TGTGCCAGAGGGATGACGGACGTAAATTTTGCGGGAATGAGGACTGAAGCTTTCTTT.